This T cell receptor (beta chain) was recovered during a study of blood T cell repertoires in COVID-19. Overall study context: Samples taken during acute and convalescent COVID-19 were collected in the United States, Italy and Spain. T cells, B-cell-depleted T cells, or PBMCs provided the cDNA or gDNA that served as material.

The CDR3 totals 17 residues. J gave up 4 bases and V 0 bases, and 9 bases lay outside the gene matches. CDR1 and CDR2 from the germline V gene are MNHEY and SVGEGT. In the authors' methods: Amplification of reference gene primers was used by the study to estimate nucleated cell counts. Method: immunoSEQ multiplex PCR; TCRdb's copy keeps in-frame clones and lacks some. Clone size and V and J calls were adopted from that table, with D and trimming inferred from the DNA. The sample shows about 81,000 clones, 88% of them seen only once. The V and J genes are TRBV6-2 or TRBV6-3 and TRBJ1-2; 9 nucleotides align to TRBD1. This clonotype was obtained from a woman older than 75 with acute or convalescent COVID-19. The sample taken for sequencing was peripheral blood. CDR3 nucleotide sequence: TGTGCCAGCAGTTACTCTAACTCTGGACAGGGGACCTATGGCTACACCTTC. It translates to CASSYSNSGQGTYGYTF.